The rows below give T cell receptor beta chains drawn from one sample of a study of cytomegalovirus exposure and HLA in healthy donors. Only in-frame clones appear in the TCRdb table, and some are missing; sequencing was by immunoSEQ multiplex PCR. This sample has roughly 180,000 clones, with roughly 79% found just once. The specimen sequenced was PBMCs. Receptors originate from a man aged 25-45 years in good health and CMV-seronegative. Both conserved end residues are part of each CDR3. A D gene is named only where the DNA matches it firmly. A row's size may be missing; if present it is once, few, many or a size class.

j_call v_call clone_size d_call cdr3_nt cdr3_aa
TRBJ1-3 TRBV5-1 - - TGCGCCAGCAGCCCTACAGGGTCGTCTGGAAACACCATATATTTT CASSPTGSSGNTIYF
TRBJ2-1 TRBV6-6 - - TGTGCCAGCAGTCCCCTTGGCGCGAGGTGGTACAATGAGCAGTTCTTC CASSPLGARWYNEQFF
TRBJ2-1 TRBV5-4 - TRBD1 TGTGCCAGCAGCCCCCGGACAGGAAACTACAATGAGCAGTTCTTC CASSPRTGNYNEQFF
TRBJ2-5 TRBV6-5 - - TGTGCCAGCAGCCATAGACTAGGCGGGGGCGAGACCCAGTACTTC CASSHRLGGGETQYF
TRBJ2-7 TRBV7-2 - TRBD2 TGTGCCAGCAGCTTGGTGCATTCAGCGGGAGACTCCTACGAGCAGTACTTC CASSLVHSAGDSYEQYF
TRBJ2-2 TRBV30 - - TGTGCCTGGAGCCCTTCCGGGGAGCTGTTTTTT CAWSPSGELFF
TRBJ1-1 TRBV19 - - TGTGCCAGTAGTATACCGGGTTGGAGCACTGAAGCTTTCTTT CASSIPGWSTEAFF
TRBJ1-1 TRBV18 - - TGTGCCAGCTCACCGGGAGGTAGTCAGAACACTGAAGCTTTCTTT CASSPGGSQNTEAFF
TRBJ2-7 TRBV30 - - TGTGCCTGGAGTCAGGCTTACGAGCAGTACTTC CAWSQAYEQYF
TRBJ2-5 TRBV28 - - TGTGCCAGCAGTTTAAGCAGCGCAGGGACGGGAGAGCAGTACTTC CASSLSSAGTGEQYF
TRBJ2-7 TRBV6-1 - TRBD2 TGTGCCAGCAGTGAAGGAAGGACTAGGATCCTCTACGAGCAGTACTTC CASSEGRTRILYEQYF
TRBJ2-5 TRBV5-1 - - TGCGCCAGCAGCCCCCGGGATCGTCAAGAGACCCAGTACTTC CASSPRDRQETQYF
TRBJ2-3 TRBV27 - - TGTGCCAGCAGTCCAGGGGGCACAGATACGCAGTATTTT CASSPGGTDTQYF
TRBJ1-1 TRBV6-6 - TRBD1 TGTGCCAGCAGCCTAGGCTATCAGGGGGCCGGGGAAGCTTTCTTT CASSLGYQGAGEAFF
TRBJ2-3 TRBV6-5 - TRBD2 TGTGCCAGCAGTTGGACTAGCTATGTAGATACGCAGTATTTT CASSWTSYVDTQYF
TRBJ2-7 TRBV7-2 - - TGTGCCAGCAGCCGAAATTCACAGGGAACCTACGAGCAGTACTTC CASSRNSQGTYEQYF
TRBJ1-2 TRBV6-5 - TRBD1 TGTGCCAGCAGTTACGGACAGGGGGATACCTATGGCTACACCTTC CASSYGQGDTYGYTF
TRBJ2-1 TRBV18 - TRBD1 TGTGCCAGCTCACCACAAACACAGGGACAGGGGGACGATGAGCAGTTCTTC CASSPQTQGQGDDEQFF
TRBJ1-2 TRBV28 - TRBD1 TGTGCCAGCAAAGACAGGGTCTTGGGTGGCTACACCTTC CASKDRVLGGYTF
TRBJ2-1 TRBV19 - TRBD2 TGTGCCAGTAGTATGGTCGGGGGGGCGTTTTTCAATGAGCAGTTCTTC CASSMVGGAFFNEQFF
TRBJ1-5 TRBV6-6 - - TGTGCCAGCACCGCGCGGGATAATCAGCCCCAGCATTTT CASTARDNQPQHF
TRBJ1-1 TRBV6-5 - - TGTGCCAGCAGTTACTGGGAGGGGCACACTGAAGCTTTCTTT CASSYWEGHTEAFF
TRBJ2-3 TRBV7-3 - TRBD1 TGTGCCAGCAGCTCACATAGGGGACAGAGCACAGATACGCAGTATTTT CASSSHRGQSTDTQYF
TRBJ2-1 TRBV4-3 once - TGCGCCAGCAGCCAAGATTCGAGCGGGGAGCAGTTCTTC CASSQDSSGEQFF
TRBJ2-7 TRBV9 - TRBD1 TGTGCCAGCAGCGTAACCGGGACAGCCACCTACGAGCAGTACTTC CASSVTGTATYEQYF
TRBJ1-5 TRBV7-2 - - TGTGCCAGCAGCCACCCAGACAGCCACAATCAGCCCCAGCATTTT CASSHPDSHNQPQHF
TRBJ1-2 TRBV9 - TRBD1 TGTGCCAGCAGCCCAACCGGGACAGGGGACTATGGCTACACCTTC CASSPTGTGDYGYTF
TRBJ2-7 TRBV28 - - TGTGCCAGCAGCCCTGAGTACGAGCAGTACTTC CASSPEYEQYF
TRBJ1-6 TRBV28 - TRBD1 TGTGCCAGCAGCCTTCGACAGGGGATACCTAATTCACCCCTCCACTTT CASSLRQGIPNSPLHF
TRBJ1-1 TRBV6-5 - TRBD1 TGTGCCAGCAGTTACCGACAGGGGAACACTGAAGCTTTCTTT CASSYRQGNTEAFF
TRBJ2-7 TRBV2 - - TGTGCCAGCAGGGGACACCTCGAGCAGTACTTC CASRGHLEQYF
TRBJ1-1 TRBV7-2 - - TGTGCCAGCAGCTTTCCGAGGGGGTTGGGCACTGAAGCTTTCTTT CASSFPRGLGTEAFF
TRBJ1-4 TRBV5-1 - - TGCGCCAGCAGCTTGGCCGGTGCCTCTGCAACTAATGAAAAACTGTTTTTT CASSLAGASATNEKLFF
TRBJ2-2 TRBV10-1 - - TGCGCCAGCAGTGAGTCGGGTAGCCCCCACACCGGGGAGCTGTTTTTT CASSESGSPHTGELFF
TRBJ1-3 TRBV19 - - TGTGCCAGTAGTCATAGAAGCTCTGGAAACACCATATATTTT CASSHRSSGNTIYF
TRBJ1-2 TRBV14 - TRBD1 TGTGCCAGCAGCCCGATCCTCAGGGGGGGCTACACCTTC CASSPILRGGYTF
TRBJ2-7 TRBV18 - TRBD2 TGTGCCAGCTCCCCCAGGAATGAAGCGGGGGGTGCCTACGAGCAGTACTTC CASSPRNEAGGAYEQYF
TRBJ1-6 TRBV30 - - TGTGCCTGGGCTACCCTACCCTCGAATTCCCCCCTCCACTTT CAWATLPSNSPLHF
TRBJ1-2 TRBV30 - - TGTGCCTGGAGGGTGGGGGGGGCGCACGGCTACACCTTC CAWRVGGAHGYTF
TRBJ2-3 TRBV5-1 - TRBD2 TGCGCCAGCAGCTTGGACGGGACTAGTACTAGCACAGATACGCAGTATTTT CASSLDGTSTSTDTQYF
TRBJ2-2 TRBV18 - TRBD2 TGTGCCAGCTCACCAATGGCTAGCGGGAGTTTCGGGGAGCTGTTTTTT CASSPMASGSFGELFF
TRBJ2-1 TRBV4-2 - - TGTGCCAGCAGCCAAGATCTAGAGGACAATGAGCAGTTCTTC CASSQDLEDNEQFF
TRBJ1-1 TRBV7-9 few - TGTGCCAGCAGCCCACACCCGAACACTGAAGCTTTCTTT CASSPHPNTEAFF
TRBJ2-5 TRBV7-9 - - TGTGCCAGCAGCTTCCAATTCGAGACCCAGTACTTC CASSFQFETQYF
TRBJ2-3 TRBV19 - - TGTGCCAGTAGTATACAGTACACAGATACGCAGTATTTT CASSIQYTDTQYF
TRBJ2-7 TRBV19 - - TGTGCCAGTAGTAGGGGTCAGGGCCCAAACGAGCAGTACTTC CASSRGQGPNEQYF
TRBJ2-5 TRBV7-6 - TRBD1 TGTGCCAGCAGCTTAGGGACAGGGGGCCCCCAAGAGACCCAGTACTTC CASSLGTGGPQETQYF
TRBJ2-1 TRBV10-2 - - TGCGCCAGCAGTACCACCGGGTGGGATGAGCAGTTCTTC CASSTTGWDEQFF
TRBJ1-2 TRBV9 - - TGTGCCAGCAGCGCCCCCGGGGCCTACGAACCAGGGGACTATGGCTACACCTTC CASSAPGAYEPGDYGYTF
TRBJ1-2 TRBV7-2 - - TGTGCCAGCAGCCCGTCGCGGGCTGGGTATGGCTACACCTTC CASSPSRAGYGYTF